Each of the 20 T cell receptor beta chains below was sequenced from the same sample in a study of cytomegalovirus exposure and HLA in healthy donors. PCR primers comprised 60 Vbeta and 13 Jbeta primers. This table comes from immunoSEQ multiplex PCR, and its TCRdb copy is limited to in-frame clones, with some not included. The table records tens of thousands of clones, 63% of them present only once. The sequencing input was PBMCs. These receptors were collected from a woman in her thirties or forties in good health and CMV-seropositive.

The CDR3 protein is CASSSHGQGNTIYF. As DNA, the CDR3 is TGTGCCAGCAGTTCCCATGGACAGGGAAACACCATATATTTT. V usage is TRBV6-5 and J usage is TRBJ1-3; weak D call: TRBD1 (6 bases). The germline CDR1 and CDR2 sequences are MNHEY and SVGAGI. The CDR3 has 14 residues. The germline V and J ends were trimmed by 4 bases and 4 bases, with 11 bases remaining between them.

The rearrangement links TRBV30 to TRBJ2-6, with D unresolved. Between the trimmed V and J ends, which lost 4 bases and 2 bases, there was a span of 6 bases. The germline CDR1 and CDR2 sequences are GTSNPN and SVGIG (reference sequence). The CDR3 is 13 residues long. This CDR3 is CAWNRPGANVLTF. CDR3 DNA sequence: TGTGCCTGGAACAGACCTGGGGCCAACGTCCTGACTTTC.

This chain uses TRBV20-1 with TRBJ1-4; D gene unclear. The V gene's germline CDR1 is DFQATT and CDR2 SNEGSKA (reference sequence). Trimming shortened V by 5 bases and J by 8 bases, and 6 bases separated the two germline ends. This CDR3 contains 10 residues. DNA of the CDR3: TGCAGTGCTTATCGGGAAAAACTGTTTTTT. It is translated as CSAYREKLFF.

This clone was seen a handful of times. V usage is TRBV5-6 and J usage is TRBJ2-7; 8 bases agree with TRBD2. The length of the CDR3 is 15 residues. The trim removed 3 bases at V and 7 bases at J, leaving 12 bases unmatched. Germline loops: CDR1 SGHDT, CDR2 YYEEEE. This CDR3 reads CASSSILVVAGEQYF. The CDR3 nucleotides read TGTGCCAGCAGCTCCATCCTCGTGGTAGCGGGAGAGCAGTACTTC.

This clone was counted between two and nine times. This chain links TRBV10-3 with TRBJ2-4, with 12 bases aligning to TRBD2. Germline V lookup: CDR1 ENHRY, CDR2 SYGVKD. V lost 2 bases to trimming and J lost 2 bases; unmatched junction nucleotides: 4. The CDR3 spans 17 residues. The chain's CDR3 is CAISETGTSGSKNIQYF. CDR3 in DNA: TGTGCCATCAGTGAGACCGGGACTAGCGGGTCCAAAAACATTCAGTACTTC.

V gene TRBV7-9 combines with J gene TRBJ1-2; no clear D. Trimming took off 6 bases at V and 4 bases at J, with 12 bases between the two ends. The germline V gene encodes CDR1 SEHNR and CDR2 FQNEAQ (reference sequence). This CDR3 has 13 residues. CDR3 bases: TGTGCCAGCAGACCTCAGTCGGGCTATGGCTACACCTTC. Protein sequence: CASRPQSGYGYTF.

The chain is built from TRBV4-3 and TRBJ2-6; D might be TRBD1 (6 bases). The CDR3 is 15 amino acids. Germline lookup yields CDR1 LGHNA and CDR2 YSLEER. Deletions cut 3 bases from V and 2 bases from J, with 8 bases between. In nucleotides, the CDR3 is TGCGCCAGCAGCCATCACAGGGCTGGGGCCAACGTCCTGACTTTC. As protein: CASSHHRAGANVLTF.

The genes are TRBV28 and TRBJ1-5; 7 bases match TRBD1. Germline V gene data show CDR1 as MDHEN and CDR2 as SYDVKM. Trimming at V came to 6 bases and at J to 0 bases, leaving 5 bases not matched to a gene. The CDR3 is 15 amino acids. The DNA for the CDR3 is TGTGCCAGCAGCACCTGGACAGGTAGCAATCAGCCCCAGCATTTT. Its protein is CASSTWTGSNQPQHF.

The CDR3 protein is CASSAIWDSSSTDTQYF. Here the CDR3 DNA reads TGTGCCAGCAGCGCCATCTGGGACAGCTCTAGCACAGATACGCAGTATTTT. The genes are TRBV5-6 and TRBJ2-3; 7 nucleotides line up with TRBD1. The germline gives CDR1 SGHDT, CDR2 YYEEEE. V lost 4 bases to trimming and J lost 0 bases; unmatched junction nucleotides: 11. CDR3 length equals 17 residues. The variable domain in full, with the rest retrieved from reference TRBV5-6 and TRBJ2-3, is DAGVTQSPTHLIKTRGQQVTLRCSPKSGHDTVSWYQQALGQGPQFIFQYYEEEERQRGNFPDRFSGHQFPNYSSELNVNALLLGDSALYLCASSAIWDSSSTDTQYFGPGTRLTVL.

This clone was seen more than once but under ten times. This chain's CDR3 is CASSALIGTGGAYEQYF. Written as DNA, the CDR3 is TGTGCCAGCAGTGCTCTTATAGGGACAGGTGGGGCCTACGAGCAGTACTTC. The V gene is TRBV25-1, the J gene TRBJ2-7, with 8 bases that match TRBD1. This CDR3 has 17 residues. Germline loops: CDR1 MGHDK, CDR2 SYGVNS. V was pared by 4 bases and J by 2 bases, with 13 bases of the junction left unmatched.

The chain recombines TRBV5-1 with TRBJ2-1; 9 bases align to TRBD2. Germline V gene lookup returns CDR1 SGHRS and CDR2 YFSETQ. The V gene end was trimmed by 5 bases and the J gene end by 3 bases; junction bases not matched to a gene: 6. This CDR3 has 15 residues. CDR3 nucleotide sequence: TGCGCCAGCAGAACTCTAGCGGGAAGCTACAATGAGCAGTTCTTC. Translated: CASRTLAGSYNEQFF.

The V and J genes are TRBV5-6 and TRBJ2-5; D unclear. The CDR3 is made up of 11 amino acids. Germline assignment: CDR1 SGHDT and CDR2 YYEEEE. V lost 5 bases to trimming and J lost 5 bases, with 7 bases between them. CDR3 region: CASSFAETQYF. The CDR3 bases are TGTGCCAGCAGTTTTGCGGAGACCCAGTACTTC.

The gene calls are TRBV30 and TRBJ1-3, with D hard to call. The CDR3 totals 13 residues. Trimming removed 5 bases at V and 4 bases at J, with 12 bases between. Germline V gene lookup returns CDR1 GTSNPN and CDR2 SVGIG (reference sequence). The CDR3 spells CAWGPLIGNTIYF. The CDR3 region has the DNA TGTGCCTGGGGGCCTCTGATAGGAAACACCATATATTTT.

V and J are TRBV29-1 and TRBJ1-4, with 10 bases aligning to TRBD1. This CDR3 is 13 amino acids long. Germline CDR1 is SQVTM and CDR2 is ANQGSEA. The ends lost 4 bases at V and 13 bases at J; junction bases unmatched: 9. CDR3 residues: CSVGDRGPSGLFF. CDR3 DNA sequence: TGCAGCGTTGGGGACAGGGGCCCTAGTGGACTGTTTTTT.

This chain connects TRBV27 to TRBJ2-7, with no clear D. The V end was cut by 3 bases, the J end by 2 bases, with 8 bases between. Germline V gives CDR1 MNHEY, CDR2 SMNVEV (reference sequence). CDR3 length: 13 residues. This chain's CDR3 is CASSFGTTYEQYF. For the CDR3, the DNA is TGTGCCAGCAGTTTTGGCACCACCTACGAGCAGTACTTC.

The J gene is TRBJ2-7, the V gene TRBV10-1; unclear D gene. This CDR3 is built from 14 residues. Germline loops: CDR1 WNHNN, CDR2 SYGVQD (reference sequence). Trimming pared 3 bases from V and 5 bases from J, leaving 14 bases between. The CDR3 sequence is CASSESLEIHEQYF. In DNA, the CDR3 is TGCGCCAGCAGTGAATCGCTAGAAATCCACGAGCAGTACTTC.

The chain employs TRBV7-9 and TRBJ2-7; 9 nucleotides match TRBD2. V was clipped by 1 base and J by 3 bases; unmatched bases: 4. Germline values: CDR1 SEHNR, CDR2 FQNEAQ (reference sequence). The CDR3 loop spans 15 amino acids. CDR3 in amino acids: CASSLVAAGGYEQYF. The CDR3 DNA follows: TGTGCCAGCAGCTTAGTGGCAGCGGGGGGCTACGAGCAGTACTTC.

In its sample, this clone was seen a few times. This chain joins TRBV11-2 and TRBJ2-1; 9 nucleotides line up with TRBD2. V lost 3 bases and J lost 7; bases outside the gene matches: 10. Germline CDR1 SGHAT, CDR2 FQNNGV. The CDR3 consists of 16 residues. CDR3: CASSLVAGAGGNEQFF. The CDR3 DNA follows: TGTGCCAGCAGCTTGGTGGCGGGAGCGGGGGGTAATGAGCAGTTCTTC.

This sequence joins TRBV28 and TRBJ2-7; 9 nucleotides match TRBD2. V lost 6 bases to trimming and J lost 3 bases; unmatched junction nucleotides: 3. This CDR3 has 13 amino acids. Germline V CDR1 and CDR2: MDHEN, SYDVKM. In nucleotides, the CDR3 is TGTGCCAGCAGACGGACTAGCGTCTACGAGCAGTACTTC. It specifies CASRRTSVYEQYF. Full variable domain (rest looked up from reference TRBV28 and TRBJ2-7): DVKVTQSSRYLVKRTGEKVFLECVQDMDHENMFWYRQDPGLGLRLIYFSYDVKMKEKGDIPEGYSVSREKKERFSLILESASTNQTSMYLCASRRTSVYEQYFGPGTRLTVT.

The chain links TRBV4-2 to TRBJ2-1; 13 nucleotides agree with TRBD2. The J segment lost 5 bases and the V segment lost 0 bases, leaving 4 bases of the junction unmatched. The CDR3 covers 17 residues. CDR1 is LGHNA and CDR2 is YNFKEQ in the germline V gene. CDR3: CASSQDTSGRGDNEQFF. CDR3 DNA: TGTGCCAGCAGCCAAGATACTAGCGGGAGGGGGGACAATGAGCAGTTCTTC.